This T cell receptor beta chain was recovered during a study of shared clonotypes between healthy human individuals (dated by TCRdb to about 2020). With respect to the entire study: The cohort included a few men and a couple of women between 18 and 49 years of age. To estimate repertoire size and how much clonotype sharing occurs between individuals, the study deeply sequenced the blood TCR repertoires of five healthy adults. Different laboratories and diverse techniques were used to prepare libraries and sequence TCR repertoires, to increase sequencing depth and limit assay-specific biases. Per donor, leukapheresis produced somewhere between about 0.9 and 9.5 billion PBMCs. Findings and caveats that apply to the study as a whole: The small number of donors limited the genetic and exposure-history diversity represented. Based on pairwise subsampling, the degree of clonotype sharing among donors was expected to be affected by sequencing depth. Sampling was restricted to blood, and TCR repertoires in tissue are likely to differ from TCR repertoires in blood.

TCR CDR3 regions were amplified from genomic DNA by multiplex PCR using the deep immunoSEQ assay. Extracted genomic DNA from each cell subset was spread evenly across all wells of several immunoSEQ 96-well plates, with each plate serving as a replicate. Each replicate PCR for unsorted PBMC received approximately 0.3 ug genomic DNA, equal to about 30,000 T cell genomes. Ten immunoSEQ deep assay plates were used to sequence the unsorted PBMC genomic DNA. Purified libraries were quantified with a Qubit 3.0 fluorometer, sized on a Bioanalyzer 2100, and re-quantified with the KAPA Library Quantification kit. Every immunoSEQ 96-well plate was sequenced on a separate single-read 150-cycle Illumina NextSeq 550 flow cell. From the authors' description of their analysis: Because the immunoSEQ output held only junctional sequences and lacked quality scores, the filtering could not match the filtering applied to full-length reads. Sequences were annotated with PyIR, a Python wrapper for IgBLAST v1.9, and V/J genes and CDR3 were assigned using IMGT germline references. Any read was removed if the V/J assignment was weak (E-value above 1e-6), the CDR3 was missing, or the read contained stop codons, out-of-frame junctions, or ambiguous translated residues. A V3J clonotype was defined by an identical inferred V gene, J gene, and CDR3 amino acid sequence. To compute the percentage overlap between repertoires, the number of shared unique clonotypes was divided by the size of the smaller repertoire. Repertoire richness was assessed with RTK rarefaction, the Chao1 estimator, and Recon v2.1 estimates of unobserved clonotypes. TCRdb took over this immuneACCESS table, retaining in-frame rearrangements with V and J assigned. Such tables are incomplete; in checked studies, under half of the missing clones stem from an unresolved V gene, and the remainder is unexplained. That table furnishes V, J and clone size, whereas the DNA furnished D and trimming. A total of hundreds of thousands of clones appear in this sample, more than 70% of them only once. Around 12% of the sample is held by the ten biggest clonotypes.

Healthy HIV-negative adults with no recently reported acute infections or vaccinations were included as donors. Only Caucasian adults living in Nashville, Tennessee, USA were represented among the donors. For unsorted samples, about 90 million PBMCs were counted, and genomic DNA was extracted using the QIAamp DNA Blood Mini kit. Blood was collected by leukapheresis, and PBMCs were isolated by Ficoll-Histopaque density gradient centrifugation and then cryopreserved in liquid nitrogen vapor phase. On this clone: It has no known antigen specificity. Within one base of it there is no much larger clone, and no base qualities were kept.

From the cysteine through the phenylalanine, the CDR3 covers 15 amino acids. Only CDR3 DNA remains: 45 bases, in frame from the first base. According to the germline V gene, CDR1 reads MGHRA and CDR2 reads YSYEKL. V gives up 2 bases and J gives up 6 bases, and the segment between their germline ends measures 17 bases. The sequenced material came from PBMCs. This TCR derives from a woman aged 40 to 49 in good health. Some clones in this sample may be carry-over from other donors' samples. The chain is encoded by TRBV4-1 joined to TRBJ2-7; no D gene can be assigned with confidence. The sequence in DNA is TGCGCCAGCAGCCAACCGGAGTACTACCTAGGCGAGCAGTACTTC. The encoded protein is CASSQPEYYLGEQYF.